The 27 T cell receptor beta chains in this list originate from one sample, sequenced in a study of T cells after yellow fever vaccination. TCRdb re-called the 5' RACE reads with MiXCR, one entry per CDR3 protein. The sample contains hundreds of thousands of distinct CDR3 sequences, approximately 12% of which appear only once. The source was CD4+ T cells sorted from PBMCs, collected 15 days after the yellow fever booster vaccination. All receptors come from a young man who received the YFV17D yellow fever vaccine.

The sample holds a few counts of this clonotype. The chain employs TRBV18 and TRBJ1-1; a weak D match, TRBD1 (5 bases). V lost 3 bases, J lost 1 base, and 9 bases lay in between. The germline CDR1 and CDR2 sequences are KGHSH and LQKENI. CDR3 size: 14 residues. CDR3 loop: CASSPETGNTEAFF. CDR3 nucleotides: TGTGCCAGCTCACCCGAAACAGGGAACACTGAAGCTTTCTTT.

This clonotype was counted at least ten times. The V call is TRBV27, the J call TRBJ2-5; no reliable D call. The CDR3 is made up of 16 amino acids. The germline gives CDR1 MNHEY, CDR2 SMNVEV (reference sequence). V dropped 5 bases and J dropped 4 bases, with 20 bases sitting between them. The CDR3 nucleotides are TGTGCCAGCAGTCCGATCACTTTCTCGTTGAGAGAGACCCAGTACTTC. It codes for CASSPITFSLRETQYF.

V and J are TRBV10-3 and TRBJ2-2; D is undetermined. The CDR3 is 15 residues long. V was trimmed by 8 bases and J by 4 bases, leaving 17 bases between them. Germline V gives CDR1 ENHRY, CDR2 SYGVKD. The CDR3 bases are TGTGCCATCGCGTCGGTCATGAGCAGCACCGGGGAGCTGTTTTTT. This gives the protein CAIASVMSSTGELFF.

This chain links TRBV2 with TRBJ2-2; D unresolved. V dropped 2 bases and J dropped 6 bases, with 7 bases sitting between them. The CDR3 extends over 13 amino acids. CDR1 is SNHLY and CDR2 is FYNNEI in the germline V gene. This CDR3 is CASSENGPGELFF. The CDR3 DNA reads TGTGCCAGCAGTGAAAACGGTCCCGGGGAGCTGTTTTTT.

The chain uses TRBV5-1 and TRBJ2-3; 8 bases are shared with TRBD2. The CDR3 spans 21 residues. Germline trimming cut 0 bases from V and 0 bases from J; bases unmatched to any gene: 18. The V gene's germline CDR1 is SGHRS and CDR2 YFSETQ. In DNA, the CDR3 is TGCGCCAGCAGCTTGGCCCCCCGCGGGGGGTGGGCCGATGCTAGCACAGATACGCAGTATTTT. Encoded protein: CASSLAPRGGWADASTDTQYF.

The chain has TRBV20-1 and TRBJ2-7; TRBD2 agrees at 7 bases. Unmatched junction bases numbered 4, after V lost 6 bases and J lost 5 bases. CDR1 DFQATT and CDR2 SNEGSKA come from the germline V gene (reference sequence). This CDR3 has 11 amino acids. CDR3 coding DNA: TGCAGTGCCCCCCGGGGGGACGAGCAGTACTTC. This sequence encodes CSAPRGDEQYF.

The chain recombines TRBV12-3 or TRBV12-4 with TRBJ2-5; 9 bases line up with TRBD2. The CDR3 runs 15 residues. With V trimmed by 3 bases and J by 5 bases, 7 bases remained unmatched. The CDR3 loop is CASSFGLAFRETQYF. The DNA of the CDR3 is TGTGCCAGCAGTTTTGGACTAGCGTTTCGGGAGACCCAGTACTTC.

This clonotype was observed a few times. This chain uses TRBV3-1 with TRBJ2-3; D gene unclear. The CDR3 loop spans 14 amino acids. CDR1 and CDR2 from the germline V gene are LGHDT and YNNKEL (reference sequence). The V gene lost 1 base and the J gene lost 5 bases, with 10 bases spanning the gap. CDR3 in amino acids: CASSQAWSRDTQYF. The CDR3 DNA reads as TGTGCCAGCAGCCAAGCGTGGAGTAGAGATACGCAGTATTTT.

This clonotype was counted at least ten times. The chain carries TRBV2 and TRBJ2-5; D unclear. Germline-derived CDR1 and CDR2 are SNHLY and FYNNEI. The CDR3 extends over 10 amino acids. V was clipped by 6 bases and J by 5 bases, with 4 bases between them. In nucleotides, the CDR3 is TGTGCCAGCAGGGGGGAGACCCAGTACTTC. This gives the protein CASRGETQYF. Variable domain in full (rest from reference TRBV2 and TRBJ2-5): EPEVTQTPSHQVTQMGQEVILRCVPISNHLYFYWYRQILGQKVEFLVSFYNNEISEKSEIFDDQFSVERPDGSNFTLKIRSTKLEDSAMYFCASRGETQYFGPGTRLLVL.

The table lists this clonotype with many counts. The chain employs TRBV29-1 and TRBJ1-2, with D possibly TRBD1 on 6 matching bases. This CDR3 has 14 amino acids. V lost 4 bases, J lost 2 bases, and 14 bases lay in between. CDR1 is SQVTM, CDR2 ANQGSEA, per germline. In DNA, the CDR3 is TGCAGCGTTGCCCCAGGGGCCCGGAACTATGGCTACACCTTC. This translates into CSVAPGARNYGYTF.

This chain links TRBV5-1 with TRBJ1-2; D is perhaps TRBD1 (5 bases). CDR3 length: 14 amino acids. CDR1 and CDR2 (germline): SGHRS, YFSETQ. V dropped 4 bases and J dropped 4 bases, with 14 bases sitting between them. The CDR3 bases are TGCGCCAGCAGCCCGGGGGGGGAATCCTATGGCTACACCTTC. It translates to CASSPGGESYGYTF.

V and J are TRBV4-3 and TRBJ1-2; tentatively, D is TRBD1 (6 bases). Germline V gene data show CDR1 as LGHNA and CDR2 as YSLEER. The CDR3 has 14 amino acids. V lost 4 bases and J 8 bases, leaving 17 bases between the germline ends. CDR3 loop: CASSPGTSGEGYTF. The CDR3 region has the DNA TGCGCCAGCAGCCCCGGGACCTCAGGGGAGGGCTACACCTTC.

The rearrangement joins TRBV5-1 to TRBJ2-7; 7 bases match TRBD1. CDR3 length equals 14 residues. V dropped 5 bases and J dropped 3; count of bases not matched to a gene: 8. CDR1 and CDR2 from the germline V gene are SGHRS and YFSETQ. The CDR3 reads CASRVTGTSYEQYF. For the CDR3, the DNA is TGCGCCAGCAGGGTGACAGGGACGAGCTACGAGCAGTACTTC.

In this sample, this clonotype turned up a few times. The chain employs TRBV29-1 and TRBJ1-2, with 7 positions matching TRBD1. CDR1 is SQVTM, CDR2 ANQGSEA, per germline. There are 13 residues in the CDR3. Unmatched junction bases numbered 4, after V lost 6 bases and J lost 0 bases. CDR3: CSVRDRANYGYTF. For the CDR3, the DNA is TGCAGCGTCAGGGACAGAGCTAACTATGGCTACACCTTC.

In its sample, this clonotype was seen a few times. The rearrangement links TRBV27 to TRBJ2-2; D may be TRBD2 (5 bases). CDR1 and CDR2 (germline): MNHEY, SMNVEV (reference sequence). Trimming stripped 3 bases from V and 6 bases from J, with 8 bases between. The CDR3 has 13 residues. CDR3 residues: CASSFMEAGELFF. For the CDR3, the DNA is TGTGCCAGCAGTTTTATGGAGGCCGGGGAGCTGTTTTTT.

The chain links TRBV5-1 to TRBJ2-5, with D uncertain. There are 14 residues in the CDR3. The germline CDR1 and CDR2 sequences are SGHRS and YFSETQ. The V gene lost 1 base and the J gene lost 7 bases, with 14 bases spanning the gap. The CDR3 sequence: CASSLSFELSTQYF. DNA of the CDR3: TGCGCCAGCAGCTTGAGTTTTGAACTATCGACCCAGTACTTC.

This clonotype was detected only a few times. The chain is built from TRBV27 and TRBJ2-1, with a tentative D call TRBD1 (6 bases). The CDR3 has 15 amino acids. Trimming left V 5 bases short and J 0 bases short, with 11 bases between. Germline CDR1 and CDR2: MNHEY and SMNVEV (reference sequence). CDR3 residues: CASSLTGDSYNEQFF. CDR3 nucleotides: TGTGCCAGCAGTCTGACAGGAGACTCCTACAATGAGCAGTTCTTC.

This clonotype was picked up many times. The chain couples TRBV6-2 or TRBV6-3 to TRBJ2-7, with D unclear. The CDR3 spans 12 residues. The germline V and J ends were trimmed by 4 bases and 0 bases, with 4 bases remaining between them. Per the germline V gene, CDR1 is MNHEY and CDR2 is SVGEGT. The chain's CDR3 is CASSSRSYEQYF. The CDR3 nucleotides read TGTGCCAGCAGTTCCCGCTCCTACGAGCAGTACTTC.

This clonotype was counted at least ten times. CDR3 sequence: CASRLLAGGEDTQYF. The CDR3 region has the DNA TGTGCCAGCAGACTTCTAGCGGGAGGGGAAGATACGCAGTATTTT. The rearrangement joins TRBV7-2 to TRBJ2-3, with 12 bases fitting TRBD2. V was clipped by 6 bases and J by 5 bases; unmatched bases: 6. Germline V CDR1 and CDR2: SGHTA, FQGNSA. This CDR3 contains 15 residues.

This clonotype came up many times. V usage is TRBV5-1 and J usage is TRBJ2-4; D not resolved. Germline V CDR1 and CDR2: SGHRS, YFSETQ. CDR3 length: 15 residues. V lost 1 base, J lost 1 base, and 9 bases lay in between. The CDR3 DNA follows: TGCGCCAGCAGCTTGTCTGCTGGGGCCAAAAACATTCAGTACTTC. It translates to CASSLSAGAKNIQYF.

This clonotype occurred a few times. This chain joins TRBV20-1 and TRBJ1-5; 9 bases line up with TRBD1. Losses at the gene ends were 7 bases for V and 7 bases for J; bases not matched to a gene: 11. The CDR3 length is 14 residues. Germline V gene data show CDR1 as DFQATT and CDR2 as SNEGSKA (reference sequence). The CDR3 DNA reads as TGCAGTGTGGGACAGGGACGGATCGGACAGCCCCAGCATTTT. Translating gives CSVGQGRIGQPQHF.

A few counts support this clonotype. This chain joins TRBV5-1 and TRBJ2-2; maybe TRBD1 (5 bases). The V gene lost 2 bases and the J gene lost 0 bases, with 11 bases spanning the gap. Germline loops: CDR1 SGHRS, CDR2 YFSETQ. This CDR3 region has 16 residues. As DNA, the CDR3 is TGCGCCAGCAGCTTTGACAGTCCTTCGAACACCGGGGAGCTGTTTTTT. As protein: CASSFDSPSNTGELFF.

In nucleotides, the CDR3 is TGTGCCAGCAGTGAATCGGGAAGGGCCAAAAACATTCAGTACTTC. It translates to CASSESGRAKNIQYF. The chain employs TRBV25-1 and TRBJ2-4; perhaps TRBD2 as D (5 bases). Trimming took 1 base from V and 1 from J, leaving 8 bases between them. The CDR3 contains 15 residues. Germline CDR1 is MGHDK and CDR2 is SYGVNS.

This clonotype was detected only a few times. This chain uses TRBV7-3 with TRBJ2-2; tentative D call: TRBD1 (6 bases). Germline V CDR1 and CDR2: SGHTA, FQGTGA. The CDR3 runs to 15 residues. V was pared by 3 bases and J by 4 bases, with 12 bases between. CDR3 in amino acids: CASSFTGRGTGELFF. The CDR3 DNA follows: TGTGCCAGCAGCTTTACGGGCAGGGGCACCGGGGAGCTGTTTTTT.

The chain joins TRBV10-3 to TRBJ1-2; 7 bases align to TRBD1. This CDR3 is built from 14 residues. Germline V gives CDR1 ENHRY, CDR2 SYGVKD. The V gene end was trimmed by 4 bases and the J gene end by 2 bases; junction bases not matched to a gene: 4. CDR3 protein: CAISVRGTNYGYTF. CDR3 DNA sequence: TGTGCCATCAGTGTCAGGGGGACGAACTATGGCTACACCTTC.

CDR3 sequence reads: CASSNRASAGNEKLFF. The CDR3 bases are TGTGCCAGCAGTAACAGGGCGAGCGCGGGGAATGAAAAACTGTTTTTT. This chain connects TRBV12-3 or TRBV12-4 to TRBJ1-4; the D gene is possibly TRBD1 (6 bases). The CDR3 runs to 16 residues. Trimming cost V 5 bases and J 5 bases, with 18 bases left between them.

The chain carries TRBV6-2 or TRBV6-3 and TRBJ2-7; D is undetermined. Germline V gene lookup returns CDR1 MNHEY and CDR2 SVGEGT. This CDR3 is 14 amino acids long. V gave up 6 bases and J gave up 3 bases, with 15 bases separating them. The CDR3 loop reads CASSPHVKDYEQYV. In DNA, the CDR3 is TGTGCCAGCAGCCCCCACGTAAAAGACTACGAGCAGTACGTC.